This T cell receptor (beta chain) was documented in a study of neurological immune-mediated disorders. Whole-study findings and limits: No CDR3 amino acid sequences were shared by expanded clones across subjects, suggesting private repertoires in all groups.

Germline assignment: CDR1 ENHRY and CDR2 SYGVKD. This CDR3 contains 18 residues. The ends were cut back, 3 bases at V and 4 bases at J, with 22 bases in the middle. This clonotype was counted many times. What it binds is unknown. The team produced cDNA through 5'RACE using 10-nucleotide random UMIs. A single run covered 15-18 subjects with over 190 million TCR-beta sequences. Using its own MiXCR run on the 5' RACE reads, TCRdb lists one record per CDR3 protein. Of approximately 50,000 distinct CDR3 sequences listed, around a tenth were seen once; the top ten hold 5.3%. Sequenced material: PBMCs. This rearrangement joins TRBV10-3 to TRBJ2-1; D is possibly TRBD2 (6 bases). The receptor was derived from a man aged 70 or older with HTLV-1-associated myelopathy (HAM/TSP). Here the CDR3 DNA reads TGTGCCATCAGTGATGATCGGGGCTTTGTGGGGGGTTACAATGAGCAGTTCTTC. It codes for CAISDDRGFVGGYNEQFF.